This T cell receptor (beta chain) was identified during a study of shared clonotypes between healthy human individuals. The V gene's germline CDR1 is KGHSH and CDR2 LQKENI. The CDR3 length is 16 residues. Trimming left V 1 base short and J 3 bases short, with 14 bases between. General observations from the study: Sequencing depth was predicted to influence how clonotypes are shared among donors.

As regards this clone: Its antigen is undetermined.

The donor cohort consisted entirely of Caucasian adults residing in Nashville, Tennessee. Assay: immunoSEQ multiplex PCR; the TCRdb copy retains only in-frame clones and omits some. The data contain 550,000 to 850,000 clones, 55% to 80% of them singletons. This TCR was sampled from a woman aged 25 to 39 in good health. Sequenced input: memory CD4+ T cells sorted from blood. Subset given: CD45RA-negative fraction. The V call is TRBV18, the J call TRBJ2-3; D might be TRBD2 (5 bases). The CDR3 loop is CASSPRKGVITDTQYF. The CDR3 DNA reads as TGTGCCAGCTCACCACGCAAGGGAGTTATTACAGATACGCAGTATTTT.